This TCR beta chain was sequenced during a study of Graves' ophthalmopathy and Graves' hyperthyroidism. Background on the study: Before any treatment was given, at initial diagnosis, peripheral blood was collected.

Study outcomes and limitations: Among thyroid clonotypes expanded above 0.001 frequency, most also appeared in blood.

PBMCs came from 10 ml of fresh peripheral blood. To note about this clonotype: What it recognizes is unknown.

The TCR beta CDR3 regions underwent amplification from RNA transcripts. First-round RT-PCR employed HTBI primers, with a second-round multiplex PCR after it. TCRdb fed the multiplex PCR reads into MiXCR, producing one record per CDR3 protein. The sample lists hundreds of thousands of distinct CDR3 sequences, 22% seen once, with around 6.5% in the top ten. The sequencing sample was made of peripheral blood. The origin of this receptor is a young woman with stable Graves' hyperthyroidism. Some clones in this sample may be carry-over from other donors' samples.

CDR3 DNA sequence: TGTGCCAGCAGCCTTCGACTAGCGGGGGGGTCAGAGACCCAGTACTTC. It yields the protein CASSLRLAGGSETQYF. This chain links TRBV11-2 with TRBJ2-5, with 14 bases matching TRBD2. The CDR3 is made up of 16 amino acids. The V and J ends lost 5 bases and 4 bases, in that order; junction bases with no gene match: 6. Germline V CDR1 and CDR2: SGHAT, FQNNGV.